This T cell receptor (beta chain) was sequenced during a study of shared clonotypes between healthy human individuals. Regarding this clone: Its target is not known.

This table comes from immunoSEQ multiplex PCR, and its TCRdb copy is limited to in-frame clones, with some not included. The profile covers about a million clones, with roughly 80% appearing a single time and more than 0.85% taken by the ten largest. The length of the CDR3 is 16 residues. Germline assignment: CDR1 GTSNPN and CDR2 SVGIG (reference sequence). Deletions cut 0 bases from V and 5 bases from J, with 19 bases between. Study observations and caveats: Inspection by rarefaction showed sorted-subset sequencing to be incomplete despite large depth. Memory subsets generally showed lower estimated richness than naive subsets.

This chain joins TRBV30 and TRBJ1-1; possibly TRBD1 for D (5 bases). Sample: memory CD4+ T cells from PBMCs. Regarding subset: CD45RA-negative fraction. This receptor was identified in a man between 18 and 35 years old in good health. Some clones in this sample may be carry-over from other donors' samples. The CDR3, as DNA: TGTGCCTGGAGTGTTTCGAACTTTCGGGGCAGAACTGAAGCTTTCTTT. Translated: CAWSVSNFRGRTEAFF.